Listed below are T cell receptor beta chains from one sample, sequenced in a study of blood T cell repertoires in COVID-19. The method was immunoSEQ multiplex PCR; TCRdb's version includes in-frame clones alone and lacks a portion of them. This table has 250,000 to 350,000 clones, about four fifths appearing once. Sequencing was done on a sample of peripheral blood. Every receptor here comes from a human donor with COVID-19, enrolled during active disease. The donor label of this sample is uncertain. Each CDR3 is given without its conserved first and last residue.

v_gene: TRBV6-6
j_gene: TRBJ2-3
len: 14
CDR3aa: ASSNYLAGGKDTQY

v_gene: TRBV9
j_gene: TRBJ1-4
len: 12
CDR3aa: ASSVAGGTEKLF

v_gene: TRBV7-9
j_gene: TRBJ1-2
len: 11
CDR3aa: ASSRDISYGYT

v_gene: TRBV7-9
j_gene: TRBJ2-3
len: 13
CDR3aa: ASSLLAGVSDTQY

v_gene: TRBV5-4
j_gene: TRBJ2-5
len: 14
CDR3aa: ASSLQSGLAGETQY

v_gene: TRBV3-1/TRBV3-2
j_gene: TRBJ1-1
len: 12
CDR3aa: ASSLKGMNTEAF

v_gene: TRBV7-3
j_gene: TRBJ2-5
len: 13
CDR3aa: ASSSGTGGQETQY

v_gene: TRBV19
j_gene: TRBJ2-5
len: 10
CDR3aa: ASSISSETQY

v_gene: TRBV5-1
j_gene: TRBJ2-7
len: 13
CDR3aa: ASSLGARGFAEQY

v_gene: TRBV28
j_gene: TRBJ2-2
len: 12
CDR3aa: ASRYSGRTGELF

v_gene: TRBV7-6
j_gene: TRBJ2-2
len: 14
CDR3aa: ASSPGLAGGTGELF

v_gene: TRBV6-1
j_gene: TRBJ2-7
len: 15
CDR3aa: ASSEEVPGQGSYEQY

v_gene: TRBV28
j_gene: TRBJ1-5
len: 11
CDR3aa: ASKTGGYQPQH

v_gene: TRBV5-6
j_gene: TRBJ2-7
len: 12
CDR3aa: ASSFSGSGDEQY

v_gene: TRBV30
j_gene: TRBJ1-5
len: 16
CDR3aa: AWSRGQRKIYSNQPQH

v_gene: TRBV3-1/TRBV3-2
j_gene: TRBJ1-6
len: 14
CDR3aa: ASSQGAAKSNSPLH

v_gene: TRBV3-1/TRBV3-2
j_gene: TRBJ1-1
len: 14
CDR3aa: ASSQDLTGGNTEAF

v_gene: TRBV27
j_gene: TRBJ1-6
len: 13
CDR3aa: AAGGPTSYNSPLH

v_gene: TRBV5-1
j_gene: TRBJ2-5
len: 12
CDR3aa: ASSSRTGWETQY

v_gene: TRBV28
j_gene: TRBJ1-1
len: 12
CDR3aa: ASSGGVNSAEAF

v_gene: TRBV4-3
j_gene: TRBJ1-6
len: 13
CDR3aa: ASRQNTGANSPLH

v_gene: TRBV7-2
j_gene: TRBJ1-1
len: 14
CDR3aa: ASSPAGTVMNTEAF

v_gene: TRBV29-1
j_gene: TRBJ2-1
len: 12
CDR3aa: SVASLAGYNEQF

v_gene: TRBV29-1
j_gene: TRBJ2-5
len: 13
CDR3aa: SVGPHRDPQETQY

v_gene: TRBV7-2
j_gene: TRBJ2-1
len: 13
CDR3aa: ASSLVQGEGFEQF

v_gene: TRBV7-3
j_gene: TRBJ1-1
len: 13
CDR3aa: ASSLDRGPATGAF

v_gene: TRBV12-3/TRBV12-4
j_gene: TRBJ1-1
len: 9
CDR3aa: ASSFLAEAF

v_gene: TRBV19
j_gene: TRBJ2-3
len: 12
CDR3aa: ASSIAAGTDTQY

v_gene: TRBV6-5
j_gene: TRBJ2-7
len: 12
CDR3aa: ASTYNSRRDEQY

v_gene: TRBV5-5
j_gene: TRBJ1-4
len: 13
CDR3aa: ASSLTGLLEEKLF

v_gene: TRBV30
j_gene: TRBJ1-2
len: 13
CDR3aa: AWSVPGDVSYGYT

v_gene: TRBV21-1
j_gene: TRBJ1-1
len: 13
CDR3aa: ASSKDKQGRSEAF

v_gene: TRBV29-1
j_gene: TRBJ2-1
len: 12
CDR3aa: SSLAAGTTNEQF

v_gene: TRBV5-1
j_gene: TRBJ2-7
len: 10
CDR3aa: ASRNGGSEQY

v_gene: TRBV5-1
j_gene: TRBJ2-3
len: 13
CDR3aa: ASSLVAGATDTQY

v_gene: TRBV4-1
j_gene: TRBJ1-1
len: 12
CDR3aa: ASSQDEVSTEAF

v_gene: TRBV30
j_gene: TRBJ2-3
len: 14
CDR3aa: AWAPGLAGSTDTQY

v_gene: TRBV28
j_gene: TRBJ2-7
len: 12
CDR3aa: ASMPTPVTYEQY

v_gene: TRBV19
j_gene: TRBJ1-1
len: 11
CDR3aa: ASSLGQNTEAF

v_gene: TRBV28
j_gene: TRBJ2-2
len: 14
CDR3aa: ASSITGLGPTGELF

v_gene: TRBV11-1
j_gene: TRBJ2-1
len: 12
CDR3aa: ASSSPPEDNEQF

v_gene: TRBV28
j_gene: TRBJ2-3
len: 11
CDR3aa: ASINPGFDTQY

v_gene: TRBV19
j_gene: TRBJ2-2
len: 12
CDR3aa: ASCETAPTGELF

v_gene: TRBV6-5
j_gene: TRBJ1-3
len: 13
CDR3aa: ASSYAGTSLDTIY

v_gene: TRBV6-5
j_gene: TRBJ2-3
len: 13
CDR3aa: ASTGLAGGTDTQY

v_gene: TRBV6-1
j_gene: TRBJ2-7
len: 15
CDR3aa: ASSEFWVGGRSYEQY

v_gene: TRBV23-1
j_gene: TRBJ2-3
len: 20
CDR3aa: ASSHKAWTSGYLRGATDTQY

v_gene: TRBV9
j_gene: TRBJ1-5
len: 14
CDR3aa: ASSATTGPYNQPQH

v_gene: TRBV7-8
j_gene: TRBJ1-2
len: 10
CDR3aa: ASSFSGDGYT

v_gene: TRBV19
j_gene: TRBJ2-1
len: 14
CDR3aa: ASSTQSGNSYNEQF

v_gene: TRBV6-5
j_gene: TRBJ1-6
len: 12
CDR3aa: ASSTRQEDSPLH

v_gene: TRBV28
j_gene: TRBJ2-3
len: 15
CDR3aa: ASSFYKSGSGTDTQY

v_gene: TRBV3-1/TRBV3-2
j_gene: TRBJ2-7
len: 12
CDR3aa: ASSQDGSGYEQY

v_gene: TRBV5-1
j_gene: TRBJ2-7
len: 14
CDR3aa: ASNQFRTAGRIEQY